This T cell receptor (beta chain) was observed in a study of control samples from healthy donors and cancer patients. Profiled with immunoSEQ multiplex PCR; TCRdb holds only in-frame clones, not every one. The sample shows 75,000 to 100,000 clones, around 82% of them seen only once. Germline CDR1 reads KGHSH; CDR2 reads LQKENI. Unmatched junction bases numbered 1, after V lost 3 bases and J lost 3 bases. This CDR3 contains 13 residues. This clone has just one count. Source material: blood. This chain connects TRBV18 to TRBJ1-1; 7 bases line up with TRBD1. The sequence was obtained from a man aged 60 to 75 in good health. CDR3 nucleotides: TGTGCCAGCTCACCTGGGACAGACACTGAAGCTTTCTTT. It codes for CASSPGTDTEAFF. Full variable domain (rest looked up from reference TRBV18 and TRBJ1-1): NAGVMQNPRHLVRRRGQEARLRCSPMKGHSHVYWYRQLPEEGLKFMVYLQKENIIDESGMPKERFSAEFPKEGPSILRIQQVVRGDSAAYFCASSPGTDTEAFFGQGTRLTVV.